A single sample is the source of the 11 T cell receptor beta chains below, sequenced in a study of blood T cell repertoires in COVID-19. The table came from immunoSEQ multiplex PCR; TCRdb's copy has only in-frame clones and leaves some out. The data contain 250,000 or so clones, around 85% of them singletons. Sequencing used peripheral blood. All receptors come from a woman between 55 and 75 years old with active or convalescent COVID-19.

The V gene is TRBV7-8, the J gene TRBJ2-3; D uncertain. V was pared by 5 bases and J by 4 bases, with 16 bases between. CDR3 length: 15 amino acids. Per germline, CDR1 SGHVS and CDR2 FQNEAQ. In nucleotides, the CDR3 is TGTGCCAGCAGCCCCGGTCCCCTAGTTGCAGATACGCAGTATTTT. This sequence encodes CASSPGPLVADTQYF.

The chain joins TRBV5-4 to TRBJ2-3; possibly TRBD1 for D (5 bases). The CDR3 covers 14 residues. Trimming stripped 0 bases from V and 2 bases from J, with 7 bases between. Germline V gene sequence: CDR1 SGHNT, CDR2 YYREEE (reference sequence). The CDR3 loop reads CASSLGQNTDTQYF. DNA for the CDR3: TGTGCCAGCAGCTTGGGACAGAACACAGATACGCAGTATTTT.

CDR3 residues: CASSFGLAARSSYNEQFF. DNA for the CDR3: TGTGCCAGCAGCTTTGGTCTAGCGGCTAGAAGCTCCTACAATGAGCAGTTCTTC. The chain is built from TRBV11-2 and TRBJ2-1; 7 nucleotides agree with TRBD2. The CDR3 sequence is 18 residues long. CDR1 is SGHAT and CDR2 is FQNNGV in the germline V gene. After removal of 3 bases from V and 0 bases from J, the junction contained 11 bases not matched to a gene.

The chain recombines TRBV11-3 with TRBJ2-7; D remains ambiguous. The CDR3 sequence is 15 residues long. V gave up 1 base and J gave up 1 base, with 11 bases separating them. Germline CDR1 and CDR2: SGHNT and YENEEA. In nucleotides, the CDR3 is TGTGCCAGCAGCTTAGCTCCAGGTGGATCCTACGAGCAGTACTTC. It codes for CASSLAPGGSYEQYF.

This chain connects TRBV7-2 to TRBJ1-3; 8 bases agree with TRBD1. This CDR3 has 15 residues. The ends lost 5 bases at V and 0 bases at J; junction bases unmatched: 3. Germline CDR1 and CDR2: SGHTA and FQGNSA. In nucleotides, the CDR3 is TGTGCCAGCAGCGCCAGGGGGCTCTCTGGAAACACCATATATTTT. Amino acids: CASSARGLSGNTIYF.

The CDR3 coding sequence is TGTGCCAGCAGCCAGGCCGGAAACACCATATATTTT. It specifies CASSQAGNTIYF. The rearrangement joins TRBV3-1 (or the pseudogene TRBV3-2) to TRBJ1-3; D call uncertain. Germline V gives CDR1 LGHDT, CDR2 YNNKEL (reference sequence). V was cut by 3 bases and J by 4 bases, with 4 bases left in between. CDR3 length: 12 amino acids.

The chain is built from TRBV28 and TRBJ2-2; 12 bases align to TRBD2. The CDR3 extends over 18 amino acids. With 5 bases clipped from V and 6 bases from J, the junction kept 13 bases outside the gene matches. The V gene's germline CDR1 is MDHEN and CDR2 SYDVKM. The CDR3 region is CASSPRTSGGYYPGELFF. The CDR3 nucleotides read TGTGCCAGCAGTCCACGAACTAGCGGGGGGTATTATCCCGGGGAGCTGTTTTTT.

This clone came up once. The V gene is TRBV5-5, the J gene TRBJ2-1, with D perhaps matching TRBD2 (5 bases). This CDR3 has 16 amino acids. V gave up 4 bases and J gave up 2 bases, with 16 bases separating them. CDR1 and CDR2 from the germline V gene are SGHKS and YYEKEE (reference sequence). The CDR3, as DNA: TGTGCCAGCAGCGGTAGGCCGGACTCAACCTACAATGAGCAGTTCTTC. It codes for CASSGRPDSTYNEQFF.

The rearrangement uses TRBV7-9 and TRBJ1-5; TRBD1 agrees at 10 bases. The CDR3 sequence is 18 residues long. J lost 0 bases, V lost 3 bases, and 8 bases had no gene match. Germline V gene sequence: CDR1 SEHNR, CDR2 FQNEAQ (reference sequence). CDR3 in DNA: TGTGCCAGCAGCTTTGGGACAGGGGTGGGGTATAGCAATCAGCCCCAGCATTTT. It translates to CASSFGTGVGYSNQPQHF.

This chain connects TRBV7-9 to TRBJ2-7; TRBD1 matches 8 bases. CDR1 and CDR2 from the germline V gene are SEHNR and FQNEAQ (reference sequence). Unmatched junction bases numbered 4, after V lost 2 bases and J lost 7 bases. The CDR3 extends over 13 amino acids. This CDR3 is CASSLQGAREQYV. The CDR3 DNA is TGTGCCAGCAGCTTACAGGGGGCTAGGGAGCAGTACGTC.

V gene TRBV3-1 (or the pseudogene TRBV3-2) combines with J gene TRBJ1-2, with D maybe TRBD1 (5 bases). Germline V gives CDR1 LGHDT, CDR2 YNNKEL (reference sequence). V dropped 1 base and J dropped 4 bases, with 16 bases sitting between them. The CDR3 totals 16 residues. The CDR3 region has the DNA TGTGCCAGCAGCCAAGCGCGGGGCCCAGGGATCTATGGCTACACCTTC. It encodes CASSQARGPGIYGYTF.